These 19 T cell receptor beta chains originate from one sample sequenced in a study of T cell responses to AZD1222 COVID-19 vaccine. Sequenced by immunoSEQ multiplex PCR; TCRdb stores in-frame clones only, minus some. The sample shows over 100,000 clones, about 87% of them seen only once. Material: peripheral blood, obtained on day 0 of AZD1222 vaccination. All receptors derive from an adult in good health.

The rearrangement links TRBV3-1 (or the pseudogene TRBV3-2) to TRBJ2-2; possible D gene TRBD1, 5 bases. Trimming removed 6 bases at V and 4 bases at J, with 6 bases between. The CDR3 sequence is 12 residues long. Germline lookup yields CDR1 LGHDT and CDR2 YNNKEL (reference sequence). The CDR3 nucleotides read TGTGCCAGCAGGGGGCCCACCGGGGAGCTGTTTTTT. It is translated as CASRGPTGELFF.

This chain connects TRBV14 to TRBJ2-3; no clear D gene. Per germline, CDR1 SGHDN and CDR2 FVKESK. V lost 4 bases to trimming and J lost 2 bases, with 10 bases between them. The CDR3 consists of 14 residues. Written as DNA, the CDR3 is TGTGCCAGCAGCCCGGACCTTCACACAGATACGCAGTATTTT. It specifies CASSPDLHTDTQYF.

The chain is built from TRBV7-8 and TRBJ1-1, with 7 positions matching TRBD1. CDR1 and CDR2 (germline): SGHVS, FQNEAQ. V was clipped by 2 bases and J by 4 bases; unmatched bases: 4. The CDR3 contains 14 residues. This CDR3 is CASSLRQGVTEAFF. For the CDR3, the DNA is TGTGCCAGCAGCTTAAGACAGGGCGTCACTGAAGCTTTCTTT.

The chain combines TRBV3-1 (or the pseudogene TRBV3-2) with TRBJ2-1; 8 bases fit TRBD2. V lost 4 bases, J lost 3 bases, and 5 bases stayed unmatched. Germline CDR1 reads LGHDT; CDR2 reads YNNKEL (reference sequence). This CDR3 has 15 amino acids. The CDR3 sequence is CASSPWRGVYNEQFF. CDR3 nucleotides: TGTGCCAGCAGCCCCTGGCGGGGGGTCTACAATGAGCAGTTCTTC.

The chain joins TRBV3-1 (or the pseudogene TRBV3-2) to TRBJ1-6; tentative D call: TRBD1 (6 bases). The V gene lost 6 bases and the J gene lost 7 bases, with 13 bases spanning the gap. This CDR3 has 14 residues. Germline V gives CDR1 LGHDT, CDR2 YNNKEL (reference sequence). As DNA, the CDR3 is TGTGCCAGCAGGCCCAGGGGAGGGAATTCACCCCTCCACTTT. As protein: CASRPRGGNSPLHF.

V is TRBV3-1 (or the pseudogene TRBV3-2) and J is TRBJ1-6; 7 positions agree with TRBD1. The CDR3 covers 14 residues. Trimming at V came to 1 base and at J to 10 bases, leaving 4 bases not matched to a gene. Per the germline V gene, CDR1 is LGHDT and CDR2 is YNNKEL (reference sequence). The CDR3 bases are TGTGCCAGCAGCCAAGGACAGGGACGGTCACCCCTCCACTTT. This encodes CASSQGQGRSPLHF.

This clone was detected once. V gene TRBV12-5 combines with J gene TRBJ2-7, with 9 bases aligning to TRBD1. Unmatched junction bases numbered 13, after V lost 4 bases and J lost 6 bases. This CDR3 has 16 residues. The V gene's germline CDR1 is LGHNT and CDR2 FRNRAP. The CDR3 DNA sequence: TGTGCTAGTGGTTCCCCTCCATCGGACAGGGGTGCCGAGCAGTACTTC. Translating gives CASGSPPSDRGAEQYF.

V is TRBV7-2 and J is TRBJ2-6; D gene uncertain. Trimming took off 2 bases at V and 5 bases at J, with 7 bases between the two ends. This CDR3 comprises 14 residues. The germline CDR1 and CDR2 sequences are SGHTA and FQGNSA. The CDR3 DNA is TGTGCCAGCAGCTTATTAAGGAGGGCCAACGTCCTGACTTTC. It yields the protein CASSLLRRANVLTF.

The chain carries TRBV21-1 and TRBJ2-1. TRBV21-1 is a listed pseudogene. This CDR3 comprises 16 residues. CDR3 loop: CASNCLRGVPYNEQFF. CDR3 nucleotide sequence: TGTGCCAGCAACTGTCTAAGGGGGGTCCCCTACAATGAGCAGTTCTTC.

This chain joins TRBV10-1 and TRBJ1-1; D unclear. The V gene lost 3 bases and the J gene lost 0 bases, with 5 bases spanning the gap. This CDR3 comprises 13 residues. Germline assignment: CDR1 WNHNN and CDR2 SYGVQD (reference sequence). CDR3 residues: CASSDRMNTEAFF. The CDR3 coding sequence is TGCGCCAGCAGTGACAGGATGAACACTGAAGCTTTCTTT.

This clone was found once. V gene TRBV19 combines with J gene TRBJ1-5; the D is unclear. The CDR3 runs 16 residues. Looked up from germline, CDR1 is LNHDA and CDR2 is SQIVND (reference sequence). Trimming cost V 1 base and J 4 bases, with 14 bases left between them. The CDR3 sequence is CASSIASYGSNQPQHF. The CDR3 coding sequence is TGTGCCAGTAGTATAGCCTCCTACGGCAGTAATCAGCCCCAGCATTTT. Complete variable domain (other parts from reference TRBV19 and TRBJ1-5): DGGITQSPKYLFRKEGQNVTLSCEQNLNHDAMYWYRQDPGQGLRLIYYSQIVNDFQKGDIAEGYSVSREKKESFPLTVTSAQKNPTAFYLCASSIASYGSNQPQHFGDGTRLSIL.

This clone was seen just once. The chain has TRBV2 and TRBJ1-5, with D perhaps matching TRBD1 (5 bases). The CDR3 covers 15 residues. Trimming removed 2 bases at V and 7 bases at J, with 15 bases between. Germline assignment: CDR1 SNHLY and CDR2 FYNNEI. CDR3 residues: CASSENRGSAQPQHF. The CDR3 DNA sequence: TGTGCCAGCAGTGAAAACCGGGGGTCGGCCCAGCCCCAGCATTTT.

The rearrangement links TRBV29-1 to TRBJ2-1, with 9 positions matching TRBD2. Per the germline V gene, CDR1 is SQVTM and CDR2 is ANQGSEA. The CDR3 is made up of 14 amino acids. After removal of 6 bases from V and 9 bases from J, the junction contained 12 bases not matched to a gene. CDR3 DNA: TGCAGCGTCCTTCCCGGGCTAGCGGGATTTGAGCAGTTCTTC. It is translated as CSVLPGLAGFEQFF.

This chain links TRBV11-2 with TRBJ1-4; D uncertain. V lost 5 bases, J lost 1 base, and 11 bases lay in between. Germline assignment: CDR1 SGHAT and CDR2 FQNNGV. CDR3 length: 15 amino acids. The CDR3 spells CASSLVRGTNEKLFF. DNA of the CDR3: TGTGCCAGCAGCCTCGTCCGGGGAACTAATGAAAAACTGTTTTTT.

This clone occurred once. The chain has TRBV7-8 and TRBJ2-7; D unclear. The V and J ends lost 1 base and 3 bases respectively, with 13 bases between them. The germline V gene encodes CDR1 SGHVS and CDR2 FQNEAQ. The CDR3 contains 15 residues. The CDR3 DNA follows: TGTGCCAGCAGCTTAGTAGCCAGGCACAGCTACGAGCAGTACTTC. Translating it yields CASSLVARHSYEQYF.

A remark on this clone: Other DNA sequences in this specimen translate into the identical CDR3. V gene TRBV5-1 combines with J gene TRBJ2-3; the D gene could be TRBD1 or TRBD2 (6 bases each). Germline-derived CDR1 and CDR2 are SGHRS and YFSETQ. The V and J ends lost 0 bases and 1 base respectively, with 12 bases between them. There are 16 residues in the CDR3. The CDR3 is CASSLVPGAGTDTQYF. CDR3 bases: TGCGCCAGCAGCTTGGTGCCGGGGGCCGGCACAGATACGCAGTATTTT.

The CDR3 DNA reads as TGTGCCAGCAGCCCCGGGGCTCGACGAGGGATTCAGCCCCAGCATTTT. Encoded protein: CASSPGARRGIQPQHF. This sequence joins TRBV28 and TRBJ1-5; a weak D match, TRBD1 (5 bases). Germline CDR1 is MDHEN and CDR2 is SYDVKM. CDR3 length equals 16 residues. Trimming removed 6 bases at V and 6 bases at J, with 21 bases between.

V usage is TRBV30 and J usage is TRBJ1-1; D is unclear. Germline CDR1 is GTSNPN and CDR2 is SVGIG (reference sequence). CDR3 length equals 15 residues. V shed 4 bases and J shed 1 base, with 16 bases lying between them. The CDR3: CAWMGSVPGNTEAFF. As DNA, the CDR3 is TGTGCCTGGATGGGGTCGGTCCCAGGGAACACTGAAGCTTTCTTT.

The chain employs TRBV2 and TRBJ1-1; D possibly corresponds to TRBD1 (5 bases). The V and J ends lost 8 bases and 7 bases respectively, with 20 bases between them. Per germline, CDR1 SNHLY and CDR2 FYNNEI. The CDR3 contains 14 residues. In DNA, the CDR3 is TGTGCCAGCCGAGGGTACACAGGTTACGGTGAAGCTTTCTTT. Its protein product is CASRGYTGYGEAFF. The full variable domain, with the rest looked up from reference TRBV2 and TRBJ1-1, is EPEVTQTPSHQVTQMGQEVILRCVPISNHLYFYWYRQILGQKVEFLVSFYNNEISEKSEIFDDQFSVERPDGSNFTLKIRSTKLEDSAMYFCASRGYTGYGEAFFGQGTRLTVV.